This T cell receptor (beta chain) was obtained from a study of cytomegalovirus exposure and HLA in healthy donors. In the study overall: The platform used for the 120 validation repertoires matched that of the roughly 630 first-cohort repertoires, a later analysis reported.

As regards this clone: The target antigen is unknown.

Among the approximately 130 subjects of the validation cohort, separate from the roughly 650-subject first cohort, were the donors. Assay used: immunoSEQ multiplex PCR; TCRdb lists only in-frame clones, some missing. The sample comprises 160,000 or so clones, roughly 89% of which are singletons, and 1.4% rests with the top ten. Study-level results: Reports credit the classifier with highly specific, highly sensitive diagnosis of cytomegalovirus status. A few of the chains that were CMV-associated were confirmed in vitro to be specific for CMV antigens.

Sequencing was done on a sample of PBMCs. This TCR was sampled from a woman aged 25 to 39 in good health and CMV-seronegative.

CDR3 nucleotides: TGTGCCAGCAGCCAAGATCCGGGATTGGTAAAGTATGGCTACACCTTC. It translates to CASSQDPGLVKYGYTF. This chain uses TRBV4-2 with TRBJ1-2; D is unclear. Germline CDR1 is LGHNA and CDR2 is YNFKEQ. The V and J ends lost 0 bases and 5 bases respectively, with 16 bases between them. This CDR3 is built from 16 residues.